The 27 T cell receptor beta chains in this list originate from one sample, sequenced in a study of T-cell memory formation after mild COVID-19. TCRdb itself ran the 5' RACE reads through MiXCR, one entry per CDR3 protein. Of about 110,000 distinct CDR3 sequences listed, roughly a sixth are singletons. Material: PBMCs or a T cell subset sorted from them (not recorded which). The receptors shown here come from a man aged 18 to 29 who had mild COVID-19 (a few samples of this study predate the infection). Cell type and time point are not known.

Ten or more counts support this clonotype. V and J are TRBV9 and TRBJ2-1; D perhaps matches TRBD1 (7 bases). V shed 4 bases and J shed 4 bases, with 15 bases lying between them. CDR1 SGDLS and CDR2 YYNGEE come from the germline V gene. The CDR3 length is 15 residues. For the CDR3, the DNA is TGTGCCAGCAGCCTAGGAGGGGGCCAGTACAATGAGCAGTTCTTC. Amino acid sequence: CASSLGGGQYNEQFF.

The rearrangement uses TRBV7-2 and TRBJ1-3; D is undetermined. Trimming stripped 7 bases from V and 6 bases from J, with 13 bases between. CDR1 SGHTA and CDR2 FQGNSA come from the germline V gene. The CDR3 loop spans 13 amino acids. CDR3 amino acids: CASNLGSENTIYF. CDR3 bases: TGTGCCAGCAACCTGGGGTCGGAAAACACCATATATTTT.

Here the CDR3 DNA reads TGTGCCACCAGTGCAGGGGGCACAGATACGCAGTATTTT. The encoded protein is CATSAGGTDTQYF. V is TRBV24-1 and J is TRBJ2-3, with D possibly being TRBD1 (6 bases). Germline V gene lookup returns CDR1 KGHDR and CDR2 SFDVKD. The CDR3 totals 13 residues. V lost 5 bases to trimming and J lost 1 base, with 6 bases between them.

This clonotype was observed a handful of times. This chain connects TRBV5-1 to TRBJ2-5; 7 nucleotides agree with TRBD2. After removal of 8 bases from V and 9 bases from J, the junction contained 10 bases not matched to a gene. The CDR3 runs to 12 residues. Germline-derived CDR1 and CDR2 are SGHRS and YFSETQ. The CDR3 loop reads CARSCGSPSQYF. DNA for the CDR3: TGCGCCAGATCCTGCGGGAGCCCTTCCCAGTACTTC.

This chain uses TRBV6-2 or TRBV6-3 with TRBJ1-6, with 9 bases matching TRBD1. CDR1 is MNHEY, CDR2 SVGEGT, per germline. The CDR3 runs 14 residues. Losses at the gene ends were 5 bases for V and 8 bases for J; bases not matched to a gene: 4. CDR3 sequence reads: CASSMRDRDSPLHF. As DNA, the CDR3 is TGTGCCAGCAGTATGCGGGACAGGGATTCACCCCTCCACTTT.

The chain has TRBV20-1 and TRBJ2-5, with a tentative D call TRBD2 (6 bases). This CDR3 has 12 amino acids. V lost 5 bases to trimming and J lost 5 bases, with 12 bases between them. Germline CDR1 DFQATT, CDR2 SNEGSKA (reference sequence). CDR3 nucleotide sequence: TGCAGTGCTGCTCGGGGGTCGGAGACCCAGTACTTC. It yields the protein CSAARGSETQYF.

This chain joins TRBV11-1 and TRBJ2-1, with D unclear. Trimming took off 6 bases at V and 6 bases at J, with 18 bases between the two ends. The germline V gene has CDR1 SGHAT and CDR2 FQDESV (reference sequence). This CDR3 is 15 amino acids long. Written as DNA, the CDR3 is TGTGCCAGCAGTCAAGAAGACCAGGATTTCAATGAGCAGTTCTTC. Translating gives CASSQEDQDFNEQFF.

This clonotype turned up a few times. This rearrangement joins TRBV6-5 to TRBJ1-2, with D possibly matching TRBD1 (5 bases). This CDR3 is 14 amino acids long. Germline CDR1 reads MNHEY; CDR2 reads SVGAGI. V was cut by 5 bases and J by 4 bases, with 14 bases left in between. The CDR3 DNA sequence: TGTGCCAGCAGTCGGCCGGGACGCAGCTATGGCTACACCTTC. Encoded protein: CASSRPGRSYGYTF.

This clonotype has only a few counts. Here the CDR3 reads CSHRSAPFTQYF. The CDR3 coding sequence is TGCAGCCACCGTAGCGCTCCCTTCACCCAGTACTTC. The chain recombines TRBV29-1 with TRBJ2-5, with a tentative D call TRBD2 (5 bases). The CDR3 has 12 amino acids. Germline V gene lookup returns CDR1 SQVTM and CDR2 ANQGSEA. V shed 8 bases and J shed 8 bases, with 18 bases lying between them.

This clonotype was seen once. The gene calls are TRBV20-1 and TRBJ1-2, with D unclear. Trimming removed 5 bases at V and 3 bases at J, with 19 bases between. The CDR3 sequence is 15 residues long. The germline gives CDR1 DFQATT, CDR2 SNEGSKA (reference sequence). The CDR3 loop is CSARGAVGRDYGYTF. In DNA form, the CDR3 reads TGCAGTGCTCGGGGAGCGGTAGGGAGGGACTATGGCTACACCTTC.

This clonotype was seen a handful of times. This chain uses TRBV5-1 with TRBJ2-3; 10 bases map to TRBD2. The germline V gene has CDR1 SGHRS and CDR2 YFSETQ. The CDR3 covers 18 residues. V lost 4 bases, J lost 3 bases, and 14 bases stayed unmatched. The DNA of the CDR3 is TGCGCCAGCAGCATCCTTCTAGCGGGGGTTGGAGGAACAGATACGCAGTATTTT. Translated: CASSILLAGVGGTDTQYF.

In this sample, this clonotype turned up a few times. The CDR3: CASSFSGYPYNEQFF. The DNA for the CDR3 is TGTGCCAGCAGCTTTTCAGGGTATCCCTACAATGAGCAGTTCTTC. V gene TRBV5-5 combines with J gene TRBJ2-1, with D possibly TRBD1 on 5 matching bases. The CDR3 length is 15 residues. V was pared by 2 bases and J by 2 bases, with 11 bases between. The germline V gene encodes CDR1 SGHKS and CDR2 YYEKEE (reference sequence).

Many counts were recorded for this clonotype. The V and J genes are TRBV4-3 and TRBJ2-2; D gene ambiguous. The germline V gene has CDR1 LGHNA and CDR2 YSLEER. The CDR3 extends over 17 amino acids. Trimming took 0 bases from V and 2 from J, leaving 13 bases between them. The CDR3 reads CASSQESRWKNTGELFF. In nucleotides, the CDR3 is TGCGCCAGCAGCCAAGAATCTAGGTGGAAAAACACCGGGGAGCTGTTTTTT.

The chain is built from TRBV5-5 and TRBJ2-7; D may match TRBD1 or TRBD2 (5 bases each). The CDR3 consists of 14 residues. The V end lost 3 bases, the J end lost 4 bases, and 14 bases lay between the germline ends. CDR1 and CDR2 (germline): SGHKS, YYEKEE (reference sequence). CDR3 DNA: TGTGCCAGCAGCTCTGGGCCCAGGGAGTACGAGCAGTACGTC. Protein sequence: CASSSGPREYEQYV.

This clonotype was counted only a few times. The rearrangement uses TRBV27 and TRBJ1-3; D call uncertain. CDR1 and CDR2 (germline): MNHEY, SMNVEV (reference sequence). V shed 2 bases and J shed 1 base, with 6 bases lying between them. CDR3 length equals 14 residues. The CDR3 protein is CASSLQPSGNTIYF. The CDR3 nucleotides are TGTGCCAGCAGTTTACAGCCTTCTGGAAACACCATATATTTT.

The rearrangement uses TRBV12-3 or TRBV12-4 and TRBJ1-3; D remains ambiguous. This CDR3 comprises 15 residues. V was trimmed by 1 base and J by 1 base, leaving 8 bases between them. The CDR3 DNA sequence: TGTGCCAGCAGTTTAGGGATAAGATCTGGAAACACCATATATTTT. This codes for CASSLGIRSGNTIYF.

V usage is TRBV7-6 and J usage is TRBJ2-1; D may be TRBD1 or TRBD2 (5 bases each). V was clipped by 1 base and J by 9 bases, with 16 bases between them. Germline assignment: CDR1 SGHVS and CDR2 FNYEAQ. The CDR3 sequence is 15 residues long. CDR3 amino acids: CASSLVGPIDGEQFF. The CDR3 DNA reads TGTGCCAGCAGCTTAGTGGGACCGATAGACGGTGAGCAGTTCTTC.

The chain employs TRBV7-2 and TRBJ2-1; the match to TRBD2 covers 7 bases. The CDR3 covers 13 residues. CDR1 and CDR2 from the germline V gene are SGHTA and FQGNSA. CDR3 in DNA: TGTGCTATCGGGCTAGCGGTTTACAATGAGCAGTTCTTC. It is translated as CAIGLAVYNEQFF.

V and J are TRBV4-2 and TRBJ1-5, with 10 nucleotides matching TRBD1. CDR1 and CDR2 from the germline V gene are LGHNA and YNFKEQ. J lost 6 bases, V lost 2 bases, and 4 bases had no gene match. This CDR3 is built from 15 residues. CDR3 nucleotides: TGTGCCAGCAGCCAAAACGACAGGGGGCTTCAGCCCCAGCATTTT. It is translated as CASSQNDRGLQPQHF.

This clonotype appeared a few times. The rearrangement joins TRBV7-3 to TRBJ2-1; TRBD1 might be the D (5 bases). Per germline, CDR1 SGHTA and CDR2 FQGTGA. There are 15 residues in the CDR3. The ends were cut back, 4 bases at V and 2 bases at J, with 12 bases in the middle. This CDR3 reads CASSSQGSAYNEQFF. The CDR3 nucleotides read TGTGCCAGCAGCTCTCAGGGATCGGCCTACAATGAGCAGTTCTTC.

This clonotype was observed a handful of times. The rearrangement joins TRBV3-1 to TRBJ1-4; D is unclear. The V gene's germline CDR1 is LGHDT and CDR2 YNNKEL (reference sequence). This CDR3 spans 12 amino acids. V was trimmed by 1 base and J by 8 bases, leaving 5 bases between them. The CDR3: CASSQAEEKLFF. CDR3 in DNA: TGTGCCAGCAGCCAAGCCGAAGAAAAACTGTTTTTT.

This clonotype turned up a few times. The rearrangement uses TRBV5-1 and TRBJ2-1, with 7 bases lining up with TRBD1. The CDR3 is made up of 15 amino acids. Looked up from germline, CDR1 is SGHRS and CDR2 is YFSETQ. V was pared by 4 bases and J by 4 bases, with 8 bases of the junction left unmatched. The CDR3 is CASSAGGQTYNEQFF. The CDR3 DNA reads TGCGCCAGCAGCGCTGGGGGACAGACGTACAATGAGCAGTTCTTC.

The chain has TRBV5-6 and TRBJ1-2; D ambiguous. V dropped 0 bases and J dropped 4 bases, with 13 bases sitting between them. The CDR3 has 15 amino acids. Germline values: CDR1 SGHDT, CDR2 YYEEEE. CDR3 in amino acids: CASSLGQLSGYGYTF. DNA for the CDR3: TGTGCCAGCAGCTTGGGCCAGCTATCCGGCTATGGCTACACCTTC.

The rearrangement uses TRBV10-3 and TRBJ2-3; possible D gene TRBD1, 6 bases. The CDR3 consists of 16 residues. V shed 9 bases and J shed 5 bases, with 24 bases lying between them. Germline V gene data show CDR1 as ENHRY and CDR2 as SYGVKD. The chain's CDR3 is CAIGSGSSRGGDTQYF. CDR3 bases: TGTGCCATAGGGAGCGGAAGCTCTCGAGGGGGAGATACGCAGTATTTT.

The sample holds a few counts of this clonotype. The CDR3 here is CASSLGYGLDSCEQYV. CDR3 in DNA: TGTGCCAGCAGCCTAGGGTATGGACTAGACTCCTGCGAGCAGTACGTC. V is TRBV21-1 and J is TRBJ2-7; the DNA was not used to check the table's D call, TRBD2. TRBV21-1 is a listed pseudogene. The CDR3 consists of 16 residues.

The chain couples TRBV6-2 or TRBV6-3 to TRBJ1-2; maybe TRBD1 (5 bases). The germline gives CDR1 MNHEY, CDR2 SVGEGT. V dropped 0 bases and J dropped 8 bases, with 16 bases sitting between them. This CDR3 has 15 residues. The CDR3 bases are TGTGCCAGCAGTTACTCTTCCGGGGCCCTGAGAGGCTACACCTTC. Amino acids: CASSYSSGALRGYTF.

This chain connects TRBV7-2 to TRBJ1-2, with 10 bases that match TRBD1. The germline gives CDR1 SGHTA, CDR2 FQGNSA. The CDR3 is 14 residues long. The V gene end was trimmed by 5 bases and the J gene end by 8 bases; junction bases not matched to a gene: 8. In DNA form, the CDR3 reads TGTGCCAGCAGCCCCCTTGGGACAGGGGTCGGCTACACCTTC. Its translation is CASSPLGTGVGYTF.